One and the same sample provided the 22 T cell receptor beta chains below, sequenced in a study of technical replicates of blood from several donors (TCRdb year 2017). Libraries were built with the immunoSEQ multiplex PCR assay. Imported from immuneACCESS, the table was reduced by TCRdb to in-frame sequences with V and J called. These copies leave out some clones; in studies compared against another copy, an unresolved V gene accounts for under half, and the cause of the remainder is not known. The sample table shows roughly 80,000 clones, and more than 85% are seen once. Of the sample, 0.35% to 0.45% is held by the ten largest clones. The sample consisted of T cells isolated from PBMCs. The receptors were sampled from a human donor in good health.

This clone was counted a few times. The chain is built from TRBV7-3 and TRBJ2-2, with D hard to call. CDR3 length: 14 residues. V was clipped by 2 bases and J by 0 bases, with 4 bases between them. From germline, CDR1 is SGHTA and CDR2 FQGTGA. CDR3: CASSLQANTGELFF. As DNA, the CDR3 is TGTGCCAGCAGCTTACAGGCGAACACCGGGGAGCTGTTTTTT.

V and J are TRBV5-4 and TRBJ2-7; TRBD2 aligns across 14 bases. Germline V gene data show CDR1 as SGHNT and CDR2 as YYREEE (reference sequence). V lost 4 bases and J lost 4; bases outside the gene matches: 7. This CDR3 contains 16 residues. The CDR3 reads CASSGGLAGDRYEQYF. The CDR3 DNA follows: TGTGCCAGCAGCGGGGGACTAGCGGGAGATCGGTACGAGCAGTACTTC.

This chain uses TRBV6-6 with TRBJ2-1; D gene unclear. Trimming shortened V by 5 bases and J by 8 bases, and 10 bases separated the two germline ends. Germline-derived CDR1 and CDR2 are MNHNY and SVGAGI (reference sequence). The length of the CDR3 is 12 residues. Written as DNA, the CDR3 is TGTGCCAGCAGTCCCCAGCGCCATGAGCAGTTCTTC. This translates into CASSPQRHEQFF.

The gene calls are TRBV21-1 and TRBJ2-5; the D call in the table, TRBD1, was not verified against the DNA. TRBV21-1 is shown as a pseudogene. This CDR3 contains 17 residues. CDR3 bases: TGTGCCAGCAGCAAAAACTCAAAAGTCACAGGTGAAGAGACCCAGTACTTC. It translates to CASSKNSKVTGEETQYF.

The chain employs TRBV2 and TRBJ2-3, with a tentative D call TRBD2 (6 bases). Trimming pared 7 bases from V and 4 bases from J, leaving 21 bases between. CDR1 SNHLY and CDR2 FYNNEI come from the germline V gene. The length of the CDR3 is 16 residues. Here the CDR3 DNA reads TGTGCCAGCACCAAGGGACTTCACTTGGACGCAGATACGCAGTATTTT. It yields the protein CASTKGLHLDADTQYF.

This chain connects TRBV6-5 to TRBJ2-5, with a tentative D call TRBD1 (6 bases). The CDR3 is 13 amino acids. Germline CDR1 is MNHEY and CDR2 is SVGAGI. Trimming removed 6 bases at V and 0 bases at J, with 8 bases between. The CDR3 here is CASRGTYQETQYF. CDR3 bases: TGTGCCAGCAGAGGGACATACCAAGAGACCCAGTACTTC.

This chain connects TRBV28 to TRBJ1-4; 7 nucleotides agree with TRBD1. CDR3 length: 12 residues. Losses at the gene ends were 10 bases for V and 7 bases for J; bases not matched to a gene: 6. Per germline, CDR1 MDHEN and CDR2 SYDVKM. DNA of the CDR3: TGTGCCATCAACAGGGGCGGTGAAAAACTGTTTTTT. It encodes CAINRGGEKLFF. Full variable domain (outside the CDR3, taken from reference TRBV28 and TRBJ1-4): DVKVTQSSRYLVKRTGEKVFLECVQDMDHENMFWYRQDPGLGLRLIYFSYDVKMKEKGDIPEGYSVSREKKERFSLILESASTNQTSMYLCAINRGGEKLFFGSGTQLSVL.

The chain employs TRBV5-6 and TRBJ2-1; 9 bases map to TRBD2. Trimming took 4 bases from V and 4 from J; bases not matched to a gene: 3. The CDR3 totals 14 residues. Germline-derived CDR1 and CDR2 are SGHDT and YYEEEE. Here the CDR3 reads CASSTLAGYNEQFF. The CDR3 DNA is TGTGCCAGCAGCACCCTAGCGGGGTACAATGAGCAGTTCTTC.

The chain joins TRBV4-3 to TRBJ2-7; the D is unclear. The length of the CDR3 is 15 residues. Trimming shortened V by 0 bases and J by 0 bases, and 9 bases separated the two germline ends. The germline gives CDR1 LGHNA, CDR2 YSLEER. CDR3 sequence (DNA): TGCGCCAGCAGCCAAGAGGGCCGGCGCTCCTACGAGCAGTACTTC. It is translated as CASSQEGRRSYEQYF.

The J gene is TRBJ1-1, the V gene TRBV9; TRBD1 matches at 11 bases. CDR1 is SGDLS, CDR2 YYNGEE, per germline. CDR3 length equals 14 residues. The V and J ends lost 0 bases and 7 bases, in that order; junction bases with no gene match: 2. CDR3 bases: TGTGCCAGCAGCGTAGAAGGGACAGGGGGTGAAGCTTTCTTT. It translates to CASSVEGTGGEAFF.

V gene TRBV5-1 combines with J gene TRBJ2-5; 7 bases match TRBD1. With 6 bases clipped from V and 3 bases from J, the junction kept 5 bases outside the gene matches. Germline values: CDR1 SGHRS, CDR2 YFSETQ. The CDR3 has 13 residues. CDR3 sequence: CASTFQGEETQYF. DNA for the CDR3: TGCGCCAGCACCTTTCAGGGGGAAGAGACCCAGTACTTC. The variable domain in full, completed from reference TRBV5-1 and TRBJ2-5, reads KAGVTQTPRYLIKTRGQQVTLSCSPISGHRSVSWYQQTPGQGLQFLFEYFSETQRNKGNFPGRFSGRQFSNSRSEMNVSTLELGDSALYLCASTFQGEETQYFGPGTRLLVL.

This clone was seen a single time. The chain combines TRBV19 with TRBJ2-7; D possibly corresponds to TRBD1 (6 bases). The CDR3 runs 13 residues. Per germline, CDR1 LNHDA and CDR2 SQIVND (reference sequence). V was shortened by 6 bases and J by 3 bases, with 12 bases between the two germline ends. The CDR3 reads CASSWTEGYEQYF. CDR3 DNA sequence: TGTGCCAGTAGCTGGACAGAAGGCTACGAGCAGTACTTC.

CDR3 loop: CASGQGLETQYF. The CDR3 nucleotides read TGTGCCAGTGGACAGGGGCTGGAGACCCAGTACTTC. V is TRBV5-4 and J is TRBJ2-5, with 9 bases fitting TRBD1. In germline, CDR1 is SGHNT, CDR2 YYREEE (reference sequence). The CDR3 consists of 12 residues. Trimming took 8 bases from V and 5 from J; bases not matched to a gene: 4. The complete variable domain, with remaining parts taken from reference TRBV5-4 and TRBJ2-5, reads ETGVTQSPTHLIKTRGQQVTLRCSSQSGHNTVSWYQQALGQGPQFIFQYYREEENGRGNFPPRFSGLQFPNYSSELNVNALELDDSALYLCASGQGLETQYFGPGTRLLVL.

The chain carries TRBV19 and TRBJ2-7, with TRBD2 matching 9 bases. Trimming took 3 bases from V and 4 from J; bases not matched to a gene: 4. The CDR3 extends over 14 amino acids. Germline lookup yields CDR1 LNHDA and CDR2 SQIVND (reference sequence). CDR3 sequence: CASSMTSGPYEQYF. CDR3 coding DNA: TGTGCCAGTAGTATGACTAGCGGTCCTTACGAGCAGTACTTC.

The chain is built from TRBV4-1 and TRBJ1-4; D might be TRBD1 (6 bases). Germline V lookup: CDR1 MGHRA, CDR2 YSYEKL. Between the trimmed V and J ends, which lost 3 bases and 5 bases, there was a span of 16 bases. The CDR3 totals 16 residues. The DNA of the CDR3 is TGCGCCAGCAGCCAGACCAGCGGACAGTTAAATGAAAAACTGTTTTTT. Translated: CASSQTSGQLNEKLFF.

In its sample, this clone was seen once. The rearrangement joins TRBV5-1 to TRBJ2-1; 7 bases fit TRBD1. The V segment lost 1 base and the J segment 2 bases; nucleotides outside the gene matches: 6. The CDR3 is made up of 16 amino acids. Germline V gene lookup returns CDR1 SGHRS and CDR2 YFSETQ. The CDR3 region has the DNA TGCGCCAGCAGCTTGATTCTTCAGGGGGCCTACAATGAGCAGTTCTTC. Its protein is CASSLILQGAYNEQFF.

This chain joins TRBV9 and TRBJ2-2; no clear D. Germline V gives CDR1 SGDLS, CDR2 YYNGEE. CDR3 length: 17 residues. Trimming shortened V by 0 bases and J by 0 bases, and 12 bases separated the two germline ends. The DNA for the CDR3 is TGTGCCAGCAGCGTAGTAGCCCAGACTCCGAACACCGGGGAGCTGTTTTTT. It yields the protein CASSVVAQTPNTGELFF.

The chain couples TRBV30 to TRBJ1-1; D unresolved. The length of the CDR3 is 13 residues. Germline V gene data show CDR1 as GTSNPN and CDR2 as SVGIG (reference sequence). V shed 2 bases and J shed 1 base, with 8 bases lying between them. CDR3 amino acids: CAWSFGENTEAFF. In DNA form, the CDR3 reads TGTGCCTGGAGTTTCGGGGAGAACACTGAAGCTTTCTTT.

This clone has only one observation. V and J are TRBV15 and TRBJ1-1; TRBD1 agrees at 11 bases. Germline trimming cut 0 bases from V and 5 bases from J; bases unmatched to any gene: 5. CDR1 LNHNV and CDR2 YYDKDF come from the germline V gene (reference sequence). The CDR3 contains 16 residues. Here the CDR3 DNA reads TGTGCCACCAGCAGAGATGCCGGGACAGGGGGAACTGAAGCTTTCTTT. Translation: CATSRDAGTGGTEAFF. Complete variable domain (other parts from reference TRBV15 and TRBJ1-1): DAMVIQNPRYQVTQFGKPVTLSCSQTLNHNVMYWYQQKSSQAPKLLFHYYDKDFNNEADTPDNFQSRRPNTSFCFLDIRSPGLGDTAMYLCATSRDAGTGGTEAFFGQGTRLTVV.

V usage is TRBV9 and J usage is TRBJ1-2, with 8 bases matching TRBD1. Trimming cost V 1 base and J 2 bases; bases outside gene matches: 13. There are 18 residues in the CDR3. In germline, CDR1 is SGDLS, CDR2 YYNGEE. CDR3: CASSVYPLGQGQNYGYTF. In DNA form, the CDR3 reads TGTGCCAGCAGCGTATACCCCTTAGGACAGGGTCAAAACTATGGCTACACCTTC.

The chain carries TRBV20-1 and TRBJ2-4; the D is unclear. V lost 5 bases to trimming and J lost 9 bases, with 11 bases between them. The CDR3 has 11 amino acids. Germline V CDR1 and CDR2: DFQATT, SNEGSKA (reference sequence). In DNA form, the CDR3 reads TGCAGTGCTGTCTTGATAGTCATTCAGTACTTC. This translates into CSAVLIVIQYF.

The rearrangement joins TRBV25-1 to TRBJ2-7, with D unresolved. The CDR3 consists of 10 residues. Looked up from germline, CDR1 is MGHDK and CDR2 is SYGVNS. Deletions cut 10 bases from V and 5 bases from J, with 9 bases between. CDR3 in amino acids: CATQFDEQYF. The DNA of the CDR3 is TGTGCCACCCAATTTGACGAGCAGTACTTC.